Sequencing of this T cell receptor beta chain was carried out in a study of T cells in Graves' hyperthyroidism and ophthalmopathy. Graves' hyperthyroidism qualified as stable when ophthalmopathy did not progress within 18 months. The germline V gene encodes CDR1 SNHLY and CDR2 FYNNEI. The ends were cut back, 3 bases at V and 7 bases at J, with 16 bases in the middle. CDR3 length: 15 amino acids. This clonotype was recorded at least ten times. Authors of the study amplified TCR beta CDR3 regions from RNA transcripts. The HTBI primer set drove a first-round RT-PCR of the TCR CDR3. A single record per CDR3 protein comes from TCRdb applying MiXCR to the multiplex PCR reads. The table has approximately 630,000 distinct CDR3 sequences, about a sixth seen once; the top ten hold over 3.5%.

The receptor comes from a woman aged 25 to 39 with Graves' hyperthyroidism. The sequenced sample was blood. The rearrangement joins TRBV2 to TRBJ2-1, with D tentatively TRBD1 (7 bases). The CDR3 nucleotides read TGTGCCAGCAGTGAGCGCGTACAGGGGAGGAATGAGCAGTTCTTC. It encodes CASSERVQGRNEQFF.